One sample yielded the 32 T cell receptor beta chains listed below, sequenced in a study of spatial heterogeneity in lung cancer. TCRdb reanalysed the 5' RACE reads using MiXCR and keeps one entry per CDR3 protein. This sample has about 75,000 distinct CDR3 sequences; 13% occur once, and the top ten carry 5.5% to 7.5%. Noted time point: sample taken at primary tumor resection. Whole RNA came from tumor, nontumor lung or frozen PBMC and was sequenced without being sorted. Sequencing was performed on PBMCs, taken at surgery. Source of these receptors: a male donor with early-stage non-small cell lung cancer.

In this sample, this clonotype turned up a few times. V usage is TRBV28 and J usage is TRBJ1-5; D gene uncertain. CDR3 length equals 12 residues. V shed 4 bases and J shed 12 bases, with 13 bases lying between them. Germline V gene data show CDR1 as MDHEN and CDR2 as SYDVKM. In DNA, the CDR3 is TGTGCCAGCAGTTCTACACCGTCGGTCCAGCATTTT. Its translation: CASSSTPSVQHF.

J is TRBJ2-7 and V is TRBV11-3; no reliable D call. Germline assignment: CDR1 SGHNT and CDR2 YENEEA. The CDR3 extends over 13 amino acids. Deletions cut 6 bases from V and 7 bases from J, with 16 bases between. CDR3 sequence: CASSLTLIYEQYF. The CDR3 DNA is TGTGCCAGCAGTCTCACTTTGATCTATGAGCAGTACTTC.

The chain couples TRBV30 to TRBJ1-1; no definite D call. This CDR3 is 15 amino acids long. Germline CDR1 GTSNPN, CDR2 SVGIG (reference sequence). The ends were cut back, 4 bases at V and 0 bases at J, with 15 bases in the middle. The CDR3 DNA is TGTGCCTGGAAGGTCGGGCGGCTTATGAACACTGAAGCTTTCTTT. It encodes CAWKVGRLMNTEAFF.

The sample holds many counts of this clonotype. The rearrangement joins TRBV20-1 to TRBJ1-5, with TRBD1 matching 8 bases. The CDR3 contains 13 residues. J was trimmed by 6 bases and V by 4 bases; bases with no gene match: 5. Germline CDR1 reads DFQATT; CDR2 reads SNEGSKA (reference sequence). The DNA of the CDR3 is TGCAGTGCTACAACAGGGGGGGCTCAGCCCCAGCATTTT. Translation: CSATTGGAQPQHF.

This clonotype occurred many times. The chain uses TRBV4-1 and TRBJ1-4; tentatively, D is TRBD1 (5 bases). CDR3 length: 17 residues. V was trimmed by 1 base and J by 7 bases, leaving 19 bases between them. The germline gives CDR1 MGHRA, CDR2 YSYEKL. The CDR3 region is CASSQVGRGSRSEKLFF. The CDR3, as DNA: TGCGCCAGCAGCCAAGTCGGTAGGGGCTCGAGGAGTGAAAAACTGTTTTTT.

The V gene is TRBV4-3, the J gene TRBJ2-5; 8 nucleotides line up with TRBD1. Germline V gene lookup returns CDR1 LGHNA and CDR2 YSLEER. The trim removed 1 base at V and 1 base at J, leaving 2 bases unmatched. There are 15 residues in the CDR3. CDR3 sequence reads: CASSQGQGIQETQYF. CDR3 nucleotides: TGCGCCAGCAGCCAAGGACAGGGGATCCAAGAGACCCAGTACTTC.

This clonotype was recorded once. The chain is built from TRBV6-1 and TRBJ2-3; D is possibly TRBD2 (6 bases). The CDR3 is 17 amino acids. Germline loops: CDR1 MNHNS, CDR2 SASEGT. The ends were cut back, 5 bases at V and 0 bases at J, with 18 bases in the middle. CDR3 coding DNA: TGTGCCAGCAGTCCCCTCTCCACGGGAGATAGCACAGATACGCAGTATTTT. This encodes CASSPLSTGDSTDTQYF.

At least ten counts were recorded for this clonotype. The gene calls are TRBV7-2 and TRBJ2-1; 9 nucleotides match TRBD1. The V gene end was trimmed by 6 bases and the J gene end by 4 bases; junction bases not matched to a gene: 4. The CDR3 is made up of 14 amino acids. Germline V gene lookup returns CDR1 SGHTA and CDR2 FQGNSA. The CDR3 spells CASRTGGLYNEQFF. CDR3 sequence (DNA): TGTGCCAGCAGAACAGGGGGCTTATACAATGAGCAGTTCTTC.

This clonotype has a handful of counts. The CDR3 region has the DNA TGTGCCAGCAGTTACAGGGGGTCCAGTGGCACTGAAGCTTTCTTT. This encodes CASSYRGSSGTEAFF. V gene TRBV27 combines with J gene TRBJ1-1; 8 bases are shared with TRBD1. Per the germline V gene, CDR1 is MNHEY and CDR2 is SMNVEV (reference sequence). CDR3 length: 15 amino acids. The J segment lost 4 bases and the V segment lost 4 bases, leaving 8 bases of the junction unmatched.

This clonotype was detected ten times or more. This chain links TRBV20-1 with TRBJ2-7; D may be TRBD1 (5 bases). The V and J ends lost 0 bases and 3 bases respectively, with 9 bases between them. Germline V gene sequence: CDR1 DFQATT, CDR2 SNEGSKA (reference sequence). The CDR3 runs to 13 residues. This chain's CDR3 is CSARDRVGYEQYF. The CDR3 nucleotides are TGCAGTGCTAGAGACAGGGTCGGCTACGAGCAGTACTTC.

This clonotype was counted many times. The chain has TRBV7-3 and TRBJ2-1; D uncertain. The CDR3 totals 15 residues. Looked up from germline, CDR1 is SGHTA and CDR2 is FQGTGA. V was cut by 2 bases and J by 0 bases, with 8 bases left in between. The CDR3 region is CASSLLQASYNEQFF. The CDR3 DNA reads TGTGCCAGCAGCTTATTGCAAGCCTCCTACAATGAGCAGTTCTTC.

The chain uses TRBV4-2 and TRBJ2-4, with D tentatively TRBD1 (5 bases). Trimming took 1 base from V and 1 from J, leaving 8 bases between them. The CDR3 loop spans 15 amino acids. Germline V lookup: CDR1 LGHNA, CDR2 YNFKEQ. CDR3 protein: CASSQVAGAKNIQYF. In DNA, the CDR3 is TGTGCCAGCAGCCAAGTAGCAGGGGCCAAAAACATTCAGTACTTC.

The V gene is TRBV5-1, the J gene TRBJ2-7; perhaps D is TRBD1 or TRBD2 (5 bases each). The CDR3 has 14 residues. The V gene lost 3 bases and the J gene lost 4 bases, with 14 bases spanning the gap. Germline V gene sequence: CDR1 SGHRS, CDR2 YFSETQ. The DNA for the CDR3 is TGCGCCAGCAGCTCGGGGCTTATGGGGTACGAGCAGTACTTC. The encoded protein is CASSSGLMGYEQYF.

The chain has TRBV5-1 and TRBJ2-7; 7 positions agree with TRBD1. Germline V gene sequence: CDR1 SGHRS, CDR2 YFSETQ. This CDR3 is 14 amino acids long. The ends lost 1 base at V and 2 bases at J; junction bases unmatched: 3. CDR3 residues: CASSLLQGTYEQYF. CDR3 nucleotide sequence: TGCGCCAGCAGCTTGTTACAGGGGACCTACGAGCAGTACTTC.

This clonotype was counted ten times or more. This chain joins TRBV6-1 and TRBJ2-5, with 8 positions matching TRBD1. The CDR3 is 13 amino acids. Germline V gene data show CDR1 as MNHNS and CDR2 as SASEGT. J lost 1 base, V lost 6 bases, and 1 base had no gene match. CDR3 amino acids: CASRDRVQETQYF. The CDR3 DNA reads as TGTGCCAGCAGGGACAGGGTCCAAGAGACCCAGTACTTC.

The chain employs TRBV7-2 and TRBJ1-1; D not certain. Trimming removed 5 bases at V and 2 bases at J, with 9 bases between. This CDR3 is 13 amino acids long. Germline V CDR1 and CDR2: SGHTA, FQGNSA. DNA of the CDR3: TGTGCCAGCAGCGTATCAAGAAACACTGAAGCTTTCTTT. Its protein product is CASSVSRNTEAFF.

This clonotype was counted a few times. The chain is built from TRBV20-1 and TRBJ1-1; 11 bases fit TRBD1. V shed 6 bases, J shed 6 bases, and the junction held 3 bases outside the gene matches. This CDR3 contains 12 residues. Per the germline V gene, CDR1 is DFQATT and CDR2 is SNEGSKA (reference sequence). The CDR3 spells CSATDRGPEAFF. CDR3 DNA: TGCAGTGCAACGGACAGGGGGCCTGAAGCTTTCTTT.

This chain links TRBV20-1 with TRBJ1-1; weak D call: TRBD1 (5 bases). From germline, CDR1 is DFQATT and CDR2 SNEGSKA (reference sequence). The CDR3 consists of 13 residues. Trimming took 4 bases from V and 4 from J, leaving 13 bases between them. The CDR3 reads CSAKLGVITEAFF. The CDR3 region has the DNA TGCAGTGCTAAGTTGGGGGTTATCACTGAAGCTTTCTTT.

A few counts support this clonotype. This chain connects TRBV3-1 to TRBJ2-1, with 13 bases aligning to TRBD2. CDR1 is LGHDT and CDR2 is YNNKEL in the germline V gene (reference sequence). V was clipped by 5 bases and J by 6 bases; unmatched bases: 10. This CDR3 is built from 17 residues. The chain's CDR3 is CASSYPPLAGGINEQFF. The CDR3 bases are TGTGCCAGCAGCTACCCCCCACTAGCGGGAGGGATCAATGAGCAGTTCTTC.

This clonotype appeared many times. The chain employs TRBV5-1 and TRBJ2-7; D is ambiguous. CDR1 is SGHRS and CDR2 is YFSETQ in the germline V gene. The length of the CDR3 is 12 residues. V lost 0 bases and J lost 7, with 8 bases in between. The CDR3: CASSLEGFEQYF. The CDR3 DNA sequence: TGCGCCAGCAGCTTGGAAGGGTTTGAGCAGTACTTC. The whole variable domain, filled in from reference TRBV5-1 and TRBJ2-7, reads KAGVTQTPRYLIKTRGQQVTLSCSPISGHRSVSWYQQTPGQGLQFLFEYFSETQRNKGNFPGRFSGRQFSNSRSEMNVSTLELGDSALYLCASSLEGFEQYFGPGTRLTVT.

There are many counts of this clonotype. V and J are TRBV5-1 and TRBJ1-1; 7 bases map to TRBD1. Germline V gene data show CDR1 as SGHRS and CDR2 as YFSETQ. The CDR3 has 12 residues. J lost 7 bases, V lost 0 bases, and 0 bases had no gene match. The CDR3, as DNA: TGCGCCAGCAGCTTGGACAGGGGTGAAGCTTTCTTT. Residues: CASSLDRGEAFF.

CDR3 loop: CASSFGSGSTSEQFF. The CDR3, as DNA: TGCGCCAGCAGCTTTGGCAGCGGGAGTACGAGTGAGCAGTTCTTC. The gene calls are TRBV5-1 and TRBJ2-1; 8 bases match TRBD2. This CDR3 has 15 residues. Trimming took 2 bases from V and 9 from J; bases not matched to a gene: 10. Germline loops: CDR1 SGHRS, CDR2 YFSETQ.

The V call is TRBV7-2, the J call TRBJ1-6; D not resolved. The CDR3 sequence is 15 residues long. V was pared by 5 bases and J by 5 bases, with 13 bases between. CDR1 SGHTA and CDR2 FQGNSA come from the germline V gene. The CDR3 DNA sequence: TGTGCCAGCAGCCCAACCGGGCCAAATAATTCACCCCTCCACTTT. It yields the protein CASSPTGPNNSPLHF.

This clonotype came up a few times. The chain carries TRBV27 and TRBJ2-7, with 8 positions matching TRBD1. CDR1 is MNHEY, CDR2 SMNVEV, per germline (reference sequence). Trimming at V came to 2 bases and at J to 10 bases, leaving 7 bases not matched to a gene. This CDR3 spans 13 amino acids. The CDR3 region has the DNA TGTGCCAGCAGTTTAAGGCAGGGGGCGTTTCAGTACTTC. It encodes CASSLRQGAFQYF.

This clonotype has more than one count but fewer than ten. This chain joins TRBV6-6 and TRBJ1-5; D not resolved. The CDR3 extends over 16 amino acids. V lost 0 bases, J lost 3 bases, and 12 bases lay in between. Germline V gives CDR1 MNHNY, CDR2 SVGAGI (reference sequence). CDR3 region: CASSYSTGRPNQPQHF. DNA of the CDR3: TGTGCCAGCAGTTACTCGACTGGCCGTCCCAATCAGCCCCAGCATTTT.

This clonotype has ten or more counts. The DNA for the CDR3 is TGTGCCAGCAGTTCCGGGGGGATTAAAAACATTCAGTACTTC. It translates to CASSSGGIKNIQYF. The chain employs TRBV6-6 and TRBJ2-4; TRBD2 matches 7 bases. This CDR3 has 14 residues. Germline assignment: CDR1 MNHNY and CDR2 SVGAGI (reference sequence). Trimming cost V 4 bases and J 4 bases; bases outside gene matches: 4.

This clonotype was observed a handful of times. The chain carries TRBV12-3 or TRBV12-4 and TRBJ1-4; 10 nucleotides align to TRBD1. The V and J ends lost 3 bases and 10 bases, in that order; junction bases with no gene match: 5. The CDR3 loop spans 14 amino acids. The DNA of the CDR3 is TGTGCCAGCAGTTTTGGGGACAGGGGCCCAAAACTGTTTTTT. It encodes CASSFGDRGPKLFF.

This clonotype appeared a few times. The chain is built from TRBV30 and TRBJ1-2, with a tentative D call TRBD1 (6 bases). Trimming removed 0 bases at V and 3 bases at J, with 8 bases between. The CDR3 consists of 13 residues. Germline V lookup: CDR1 GTSNPN, CDR2 SVGIG (reference sequence). The CDR3 loop reads CAWSVRTDYGYTF. For the CDR3, the DNA is TGTGCCTGGAGTGTTAGGACAGACTATGGCTACACCTTC. Drawing the rest from reference TRBV30 and TRBJ1-2, the complete variable domain is SQTIHQWPATLVQPVGSPLSLECTVEGTSNPNLYWYRQAAGRGLQLLFYSVGIGQISSEVPQNLSASRPQDRQFILSSKKLLLSDSGFYLCAWSVRTDYGYTFGSGTRLTVV.

The chain is built from TRBV7-2 and TRBJ2-3; D may be TRBD2 (6 bases). V was pared by 5 bases and J by 6 bases, with 21 bases between. CDR1 and CDR2 (germline): SGHTA, FQGNSA. This CDR3 is 16 amino acids long. As DNA, the CDR3 is TGTGCCAGCAGCGCCCAAAGGGACTCTCTGGGGGATACGCAGTATTTT. Encoded protein: CASSAQRDSLGDTQYF.

The chain is built from TRBV6-1 and TRBJ1-4; D unclear. Trimming removed 8 bases from V and 4 bases from J, with 14 bases in between. Germline values: CDR1 MNHNS, CDR2 SASEGT. This CDR3 region has 14 residues. The CDR3 sequence is CASSTEGRNEKLFF. CDR3 DNA sequence: TGTGCCAGCTCAACCGAGGGTCGTAATGAAAAACTGTTTTTT.

This clonotype was observed a few times. The rearrangement joins TRBV30 to TRBJ2-7; D gene ambiguous. CDR3 size: 14 residues. Trimming shortened V by 6 bases and J by 0 bases, and 15 bases separated the two germline ends. Germline V gene data show CDR1 as GTSNPN and CDR2 as SVGIG (reference sequence). In nucleotides, the CDR3 is TGTGCCTGCGGTGGCCCCGACAACTCCTACGAGCAGTACTTC. This codes for CACGGPDNSYEQYF.

The chain is built from TRBV21-1 and TRBJ2-1; the D call of TRBD1 is as the table states it, not checked on the DNA. TRBV21-1 is noted as a pseudogene. This CDR3 is 16 amino acids long. The CDR3 is CASSKTRGHNGYEQFF. CDR3 coding DNA: TGTGCCAGCAGCAAGACGAGGGGCCACAATGGCTATGAGCAGTTCTTC.